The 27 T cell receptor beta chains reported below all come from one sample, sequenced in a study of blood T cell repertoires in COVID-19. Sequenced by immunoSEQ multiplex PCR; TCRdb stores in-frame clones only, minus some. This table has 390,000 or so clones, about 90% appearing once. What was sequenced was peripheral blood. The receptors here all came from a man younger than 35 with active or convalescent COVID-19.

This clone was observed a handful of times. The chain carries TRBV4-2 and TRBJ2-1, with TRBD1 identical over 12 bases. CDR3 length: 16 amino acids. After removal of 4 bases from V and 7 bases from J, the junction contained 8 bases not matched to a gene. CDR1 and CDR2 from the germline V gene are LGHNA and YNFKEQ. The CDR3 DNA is TGTGCCAGCAGCCGAGCGGGACAGGGGGCGGTAAATGAGCAGTTCTTC. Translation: CASSRAGQGAVNEQFF.

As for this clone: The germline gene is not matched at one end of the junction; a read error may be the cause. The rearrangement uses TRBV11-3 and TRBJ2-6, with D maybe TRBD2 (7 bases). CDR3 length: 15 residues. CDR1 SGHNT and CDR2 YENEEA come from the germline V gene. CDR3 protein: CASSSQGAGANVLTF. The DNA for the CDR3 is TGTGCCAGCAGCTCACAGGGCGCGGGGGCCAACGTGCTGACTTTC.

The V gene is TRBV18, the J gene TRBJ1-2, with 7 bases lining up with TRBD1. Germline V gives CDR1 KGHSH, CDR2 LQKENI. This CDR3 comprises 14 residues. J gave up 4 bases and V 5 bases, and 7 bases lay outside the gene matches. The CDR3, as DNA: TGTGCCAGCTCAGGTACCGGGACAGCCTATGGCTACACCTTC. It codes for CASSGTGTAYGYTF.

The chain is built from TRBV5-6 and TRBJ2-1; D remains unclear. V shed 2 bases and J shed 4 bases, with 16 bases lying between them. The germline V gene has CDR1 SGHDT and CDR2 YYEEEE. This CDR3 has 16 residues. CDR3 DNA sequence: TGTGCCAGCAGCTTCTCTTCGACCGTAGCTTACAATGAGCAGTTCTTC. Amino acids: CASSFSSTVAYNEQFF.

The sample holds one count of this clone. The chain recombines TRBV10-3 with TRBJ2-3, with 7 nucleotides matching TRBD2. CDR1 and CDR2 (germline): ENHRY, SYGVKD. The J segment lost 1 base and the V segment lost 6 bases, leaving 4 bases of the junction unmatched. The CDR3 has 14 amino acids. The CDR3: CAIRHLAGTDTQYF. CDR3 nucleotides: TGTGCCATCAGACATCTAGCGGGCACAGATACGCAGTATTTT.

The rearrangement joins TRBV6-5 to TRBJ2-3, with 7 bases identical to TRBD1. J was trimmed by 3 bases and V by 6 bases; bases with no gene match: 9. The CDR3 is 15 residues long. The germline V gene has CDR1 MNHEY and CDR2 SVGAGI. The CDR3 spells CASRPRGRGTDTQYF. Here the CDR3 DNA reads TGTGCCAGCAGACCTAGGGGGCGAGGGACAGATACGCAGTATTTT.

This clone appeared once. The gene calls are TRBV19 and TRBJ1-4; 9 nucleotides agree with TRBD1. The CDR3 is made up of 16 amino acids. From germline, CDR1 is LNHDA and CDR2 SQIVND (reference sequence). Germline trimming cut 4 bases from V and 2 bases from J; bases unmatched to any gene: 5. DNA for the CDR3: TGTGCCAGTAGTACCCACAGGGGGCCTACTAATGAAAAACTGTTTTTT. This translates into CASSTHRGPTNEKLFF.

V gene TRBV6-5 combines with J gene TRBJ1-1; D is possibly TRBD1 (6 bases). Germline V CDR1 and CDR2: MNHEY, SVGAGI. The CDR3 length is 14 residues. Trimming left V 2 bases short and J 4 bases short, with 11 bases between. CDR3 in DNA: TGTGCCAGCAGTTACGGGGGGGCGCCCACTGAAGCTTTCTTT. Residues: CASSYGGAPTEAFF.

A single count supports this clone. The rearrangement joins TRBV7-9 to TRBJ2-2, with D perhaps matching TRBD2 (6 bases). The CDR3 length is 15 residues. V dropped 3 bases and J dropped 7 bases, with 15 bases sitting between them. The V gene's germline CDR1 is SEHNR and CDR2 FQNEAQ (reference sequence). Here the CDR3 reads CASSFTAGTGGELFF. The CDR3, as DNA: TGTGCCAGCAGCTTTACGGCGGGGACGGGCGGGGAGCTGTTTTTT.

The CDR3 loop is CASSDSGAGNTIYF. Written as DNA, the CDR3 is TGTGCCAGCAGTGACAGTGGGGCGGGAAACACCATATATTTT. The chain employs TRBV2 and TRBJ1-3; TRBD1 might be the D (5 bases). There are 14 residues in the CDR3. CDR1 and CDR2 (germline): SNHLY, FYNNEI. The V end lost 3 bases, the J end lost 4 bases, and 10 bases lay between the germline ends.

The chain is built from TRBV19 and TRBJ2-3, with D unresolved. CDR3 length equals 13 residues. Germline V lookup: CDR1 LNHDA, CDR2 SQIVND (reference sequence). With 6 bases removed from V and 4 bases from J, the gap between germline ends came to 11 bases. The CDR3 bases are TGTGCCAGTAGCCTAACGGGTCCAGATACGCAGTATTTT. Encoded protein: CASSLTGPDTQYF.

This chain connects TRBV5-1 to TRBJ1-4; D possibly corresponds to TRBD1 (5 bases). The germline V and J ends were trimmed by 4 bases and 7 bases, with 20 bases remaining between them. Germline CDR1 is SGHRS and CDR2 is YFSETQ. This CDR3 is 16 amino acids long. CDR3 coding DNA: TGCGCCAGCAGCCCGGAGGGAGGGGCCGTCAGTGAAAAACTGTTTTTT. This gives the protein CASSPEGGAVSEKLFF.

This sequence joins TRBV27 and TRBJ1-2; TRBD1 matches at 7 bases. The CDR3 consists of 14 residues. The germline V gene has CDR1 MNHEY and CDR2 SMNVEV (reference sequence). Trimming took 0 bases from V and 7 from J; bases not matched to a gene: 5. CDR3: CASSLSAGGSGYTF. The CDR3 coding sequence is TGTGCCAGCAGTTTATCGGCAGGGGGAAGTGGCTACACCTTC.

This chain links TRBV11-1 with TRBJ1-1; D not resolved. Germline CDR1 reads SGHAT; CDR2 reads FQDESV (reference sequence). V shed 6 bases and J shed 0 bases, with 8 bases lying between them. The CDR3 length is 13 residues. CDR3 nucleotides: TGTGCCAGCAGGCAGGAACTGAACACTGAAGCTTTCTTT. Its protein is CASRQELNTEAFF. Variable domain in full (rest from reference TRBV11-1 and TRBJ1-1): EAEVAQSPRYKITEKSQAVAFWCDPISGHATLYWYRQILGQGPELLVQFQDESVVDDSQLPKDRFSAERLKGVDSTLKIQPAELGDSAMYLCASRQELNTEAFFGQGTRLTVV.

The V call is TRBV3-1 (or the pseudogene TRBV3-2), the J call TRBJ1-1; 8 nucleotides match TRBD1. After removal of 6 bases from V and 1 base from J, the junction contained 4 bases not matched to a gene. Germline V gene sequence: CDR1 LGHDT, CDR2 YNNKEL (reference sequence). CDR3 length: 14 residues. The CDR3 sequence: CASRPTGANTEAFF. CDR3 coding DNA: TGTGCCAGCAGACCGACAGGGGCGAACACTGAAGCTTTCTTT.

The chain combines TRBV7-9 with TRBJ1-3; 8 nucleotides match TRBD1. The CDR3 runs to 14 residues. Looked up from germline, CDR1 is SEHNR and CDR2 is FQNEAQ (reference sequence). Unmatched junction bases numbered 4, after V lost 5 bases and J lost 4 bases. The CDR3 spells CASSRGDRGNTIYF. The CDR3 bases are TGTGCCAGCAGCCGGGGGGACAGGGGAAACACCATATATTTT.

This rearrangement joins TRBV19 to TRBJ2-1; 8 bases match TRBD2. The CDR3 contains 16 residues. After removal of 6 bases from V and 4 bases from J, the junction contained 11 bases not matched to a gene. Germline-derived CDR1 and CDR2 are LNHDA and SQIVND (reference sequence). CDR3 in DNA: TGTGCCAGTAGATGGGGGCTGGCGGGGGGTTACAATGAGCAGTTCTTC. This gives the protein CASRWGLAGGYNEQFF.

CDR3 nucleotides: TGTGCCAGCAGCGACGACCGGGAGACCTACAATGAGCAGTTCTTC. Translated, it gives CASSDDRETYNEQFF. This chain connects TRBV13 to TRBJ2-1; a possible D gene is TRBD2 (6 bases). Germline CDR1 and CDR2: PRHDT and FYEKMQ (reference sequence). V dropped 5 bases and J dropped 2 bases, with 13 bases sitting between them. The CDR3 runs 15 residues.

CDR3 sequence: CASSPRGGGAYEQYF. The CDR3 bases are TGTGCCAGCAGCCCACGGGGCGGGGGGGCCTACGAGCAGTACTTC. The rearrangement links TRBV3-1 (or the pseudogene TRBV3-2) to TRBJ2-7, with 9 nucleotides matching TRBD2. After removal of 4 bases from V and 2 bases from J, the junction contained 6 bases not matched to a gene. This CDR3 spans 15 amino acids. Germline CDR1 is LGHDT and CDR2 is YNNKEL (reference sequence).

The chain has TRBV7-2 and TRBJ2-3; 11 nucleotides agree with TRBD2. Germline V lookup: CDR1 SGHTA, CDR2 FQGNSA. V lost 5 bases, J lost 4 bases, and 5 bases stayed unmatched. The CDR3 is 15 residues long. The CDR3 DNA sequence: TGTGCCAGCAGCATGACTAGCGGGAAGTCAGATACGCAGTATTTT. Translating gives CASSMTSGKSDTQYF.

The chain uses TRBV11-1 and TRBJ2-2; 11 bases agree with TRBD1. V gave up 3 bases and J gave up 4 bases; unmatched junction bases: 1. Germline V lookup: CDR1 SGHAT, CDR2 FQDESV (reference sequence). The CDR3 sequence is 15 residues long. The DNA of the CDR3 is TGTGCCAGCAGCTTCGGGACAGGGGGCACCGGGGAGCTGTTTTTT. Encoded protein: CASSFGTGGTGELFF.

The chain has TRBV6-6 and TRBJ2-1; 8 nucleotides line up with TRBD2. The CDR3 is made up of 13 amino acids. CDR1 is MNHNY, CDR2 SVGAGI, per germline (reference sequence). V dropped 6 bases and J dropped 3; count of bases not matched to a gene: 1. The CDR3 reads CASRLAGYNEQFF. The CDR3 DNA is TGTGCCAGCAGGCTAGCGGGCTACAATGAGCAGTTCTTC.

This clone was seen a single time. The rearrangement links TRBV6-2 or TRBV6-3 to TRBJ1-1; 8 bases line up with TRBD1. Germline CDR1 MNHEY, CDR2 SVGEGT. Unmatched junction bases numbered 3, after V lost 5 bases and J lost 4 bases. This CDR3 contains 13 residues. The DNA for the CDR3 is TGTGCCAGCAGTAAGGACAGGGCCACTGAAGCTTTCTTT. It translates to CASSKDRATEAFF.

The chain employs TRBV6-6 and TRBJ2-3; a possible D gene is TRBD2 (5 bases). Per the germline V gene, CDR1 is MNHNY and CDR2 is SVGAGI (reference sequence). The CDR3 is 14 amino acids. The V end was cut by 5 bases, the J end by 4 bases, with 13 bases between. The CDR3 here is CASSEGSWADTQYF. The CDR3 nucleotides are TGTGCCAGCAGTGAGGGATCTTGGGCAGATACGCAGTATTTT.

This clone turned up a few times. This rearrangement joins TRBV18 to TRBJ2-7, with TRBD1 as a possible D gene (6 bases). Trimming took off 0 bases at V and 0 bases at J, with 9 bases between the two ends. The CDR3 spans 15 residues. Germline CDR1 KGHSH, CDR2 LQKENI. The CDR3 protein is CASSPPKGGSYEQYF. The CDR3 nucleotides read TGTGCCAGCTCACCACCTAAAGGGGGCTCCTACGAGCAGTACTTC. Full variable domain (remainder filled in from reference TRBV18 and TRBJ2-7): NAGVMQNPRHLVRRRGQEARLRCSPMKGHSHVYWYRQLPEEGLKFMVYLQKENIIDESGMPKERFSAEFPKEGPSILRIQQVVRGDSAAYFCASSPPKGGSYEQYFGPGTRLTVT.

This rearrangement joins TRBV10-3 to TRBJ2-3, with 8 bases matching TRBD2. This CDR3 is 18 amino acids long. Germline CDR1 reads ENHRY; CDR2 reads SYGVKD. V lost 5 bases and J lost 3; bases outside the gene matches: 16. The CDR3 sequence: CAISRAEAGVWLTDTQYF. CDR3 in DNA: TGTGCCATCAGTCGGGCGGAAGCGGGAGTTTGGTTAACAGATACGCAGTATTTT.

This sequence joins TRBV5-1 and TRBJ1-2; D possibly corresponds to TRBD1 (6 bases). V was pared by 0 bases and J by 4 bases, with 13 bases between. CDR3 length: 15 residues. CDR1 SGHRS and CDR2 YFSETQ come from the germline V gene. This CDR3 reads CASSLEQGPAYGYTF. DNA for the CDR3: TGCGCCAGCAGCTTGGAACAGGGACCCGCCTATGGCTACACCTTC.